The rows below give T cell receptor beta chains drawn from one sample of a study of T cells after yellow fever vaccination. TCRdb re-derived calls from the 5' RACE reads in MiXCR, one entry per CDR3 protein. Here the sample spans 310,000 or so distinct CDR3 sequences, around 3.9% being singletons. This specimen consisted of PBMCs, obtained on the day of the yellow fever booster vaccination. These receptors all stem from a man younger than 35 who received the YFV17D yellow fever vaccine. CDR3s include the opening cysteine and the closing phenylalanine or tryptophan.

TRBJ2-1	TRBV7-6	CASSFDPSGRTNEQFF
TRBJ2-1	TRBV12-5	CASGRGPGLAGGPFGEQFF
TRBJ1-1	TRBV5-4	CASSLDRAPVNTEAFF
TRBJ2-5	TRBV7-6	CASSGLAGEQETQYF
TRBJ2-7	TRBV18	CASSPSGDTYYEQYF
TRBJ1-6	TRBV18	CASSPEGTPNNSPLHF
TRBJ2-6	TRBV9	CASSVDLGAGANVLTF
TRBJ2-7	TRBV5-4	CASSYGREVYEQYF
TRBJ2-7	TRBV12-3/TRBV12-4	CASASLSYEQYF
TRBJ1-4	TRBV21-1	CASSRVHRATNEKLFF
TRBJ1-1	TRBV4-3	CASSQDLARGNTEAFF
TRBJ2-5	TRBV29-1	CSVRQRGGPETQYF
TRBJ2-5	TRBV5-1	CASSLVEHETQYF
TRBJ1-1	TRBV5-1	CASSLVTQTEAFF
TRBJ2-7	TRBV7-2	CASTTGTRYEQYF
TRBJ2-1	TRBV3-1	CASSQSIGNEQFF
TRBJ1-1	TRBV12-3/TRBV12-4	CASSFLGAGTEAFF
TRBJ2-2	TRBV4-2	CASSQPPELPNTGELFF
TRBJ1-5	TRBV6-5	CASRRGQGKQPQHF
TRBJ2-7	TRBV18	CASSPQVGGLSYEQYF
TRBJ2-1	TRBV6-1	CASSEGLAGGYNEQFF
TRBJ2-1	TRBV5-6	CASSWGSRPEEIF
TRBJ1-5	TRBV6-6	CASRGGGSNQPQHF
TRBJ1-4	TRBV5-1	CASSLGSRIEEKLFF
TRBJ1-1	TRBV6-5	CASKTGTGGTEAFF
TRBJ2-1	TRBV11-2	CASSSPGDEQFF